This TCR beta chain was sequenced during a study of blood T cell repertoires in COVID-19. Study information: In each case, the material was cDNA or gDNA derived from T cells, B-cell-depleted T cells, or PBMCs.

Germline V gives CDR1 SGHTA, CDR2 FQGTGA. The CDR3 is made up of 13 amino acids. V was trimmed by 4 bases and J by 5 bases, leaving 8 bases between them. How the authors handled the data: Counts of nucleated cells, estimated from reference gene primer amplification, were obtained. The assay was immunoSEQ multiplex PCR, and TCRdb's table has in-frame clones only and misses some. That table gives V, J and clone size, and the DNA gave D and trimming. Counted here are fewer than 300,000 clones, about nine tenths occurring once; the ten biggest clones make up approximately 3.8%. The receptor comes from a man between 60 and 75 years old who had recovered from COVID-19. What was sequenced was peripheral blood. This chain connects TRBV7-3 to TRBJ2-2, with D unresolved. For the CDR3, the DNA is TGTGCCAGCAGCTCGTCAGTGACCGGGGAGCTGTTTTTT. Protein: CASSSSVTGELFF.